A few counts support the clone carrying this T cell receptor beta chain. The target antigen is unknown. The sample originates from a study of beta chain features in type 1 diabetes. The sequenced template was cDNA made from the entire isolated RNA. TCRdb's table, derived via immunoSEQ multiplex PCR, lists solely in-frame clones and lacks some. Among roughly 100,000 clones listed, around 30% were seen once. V dropped 4 bases and J dropped 5; count of bases not matched to a gene: 7. Per germline, CDR1 MGHRA and CDR2 YSYEKL. This CDR3 spans 15 amino acids. Findings and limits, study-wide: TCRB CDR3 length was moderately but significantly reduced in all four CD4+ subsets of Type 1 diabetes patients. The naive, central memory and Treg TCRB repertoires looked more alike in patients than they did in healthy donors. The question of HLA type influencing TCRB rearrangement was one that remained unresolved here. When VDJ junctions were examined, type 1 diabetes patients showed fewer insertions and more deletions.

This TCR derives from a woman aged 18-29 years with type 1 diabetes. The chain couples TRBV4-1 to TRBJ2-1; TRBD2 aligns across 8 bases. The source material was central memory CD4+ T cells from blood. The CDR3 spells CASSPHGLANNEQFF. CDR3 coding DNA: TGCGCCAGCAGCCCACACGGACTAGCTAACAATGAGCAGTTCTTC.